This section outlines one T cell receptor beta chain sequence together with its context. Using immunoSEQ multiplex PCR, the repertoire was profiled, and TCRdb retains in-frame clones only, with some absent. The data contain about 140,000 clones, 70% to 90% of them singletons. The CDR3 totals 12 residues. Germline assignment: CDR1 SGHTS and CDR2 YDEGEE. V lost 3 bases, J lost 4 bases, and 7 bases lay in between. The entry originates in a study of T cell responses to AZD1222 COVID-19 vaccine. This TCR derives from an adult in good health. The source was peripheral blood, collected on day 0 of AZD1222 vaccination. The V and J genes are TRBV5-8 and TRBJ1-1; D perhaps matches TRBD1 (6 bases). The CDR3 loop reads CASSSGVTEAFF. CDR3 in DNA: TGTGCCAGCAGCTCAGGGGTCACTGAAGCTTTCTTT.